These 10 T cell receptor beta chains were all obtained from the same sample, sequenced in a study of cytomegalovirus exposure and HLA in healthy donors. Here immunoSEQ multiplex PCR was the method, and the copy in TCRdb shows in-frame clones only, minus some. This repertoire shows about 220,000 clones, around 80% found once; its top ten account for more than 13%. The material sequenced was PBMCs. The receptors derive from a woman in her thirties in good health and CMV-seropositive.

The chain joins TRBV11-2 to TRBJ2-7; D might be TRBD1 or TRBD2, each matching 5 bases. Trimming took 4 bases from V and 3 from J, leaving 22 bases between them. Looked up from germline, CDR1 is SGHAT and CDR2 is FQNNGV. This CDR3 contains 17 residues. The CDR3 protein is CASSSGRRGPYYYEQYF. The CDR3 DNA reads TGTGCCAGCAGCTCCGGAAGAAGGGGACCCTACTACTACGAGCAGTACTTC.

The CDR3 coding sequence is TGTGCCAGCAGTTTATCTGCAGGCTACAACTATGGCTACACCTTC. This sequence encodes CASSLSAGYNYGYTF. The V and J genes are TRBV27 and TRBJ1-2; D uncertain. This CDR3 is 15 amino acids long. CDR1 is MNHEY, CDR2 SMNVEV, per germline (reference sequence). Trimming pared 0 bases from V and 2 bases from J, leaving 10 bases between.

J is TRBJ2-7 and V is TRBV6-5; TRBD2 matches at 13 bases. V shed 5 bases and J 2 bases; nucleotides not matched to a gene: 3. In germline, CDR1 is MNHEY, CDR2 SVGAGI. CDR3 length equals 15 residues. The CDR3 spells CASSLGTSGTYEQYF. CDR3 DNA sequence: TGTGCCAGCAGTCTCGGGACTAGCGGGACCTACGAGCAGTACTTC.

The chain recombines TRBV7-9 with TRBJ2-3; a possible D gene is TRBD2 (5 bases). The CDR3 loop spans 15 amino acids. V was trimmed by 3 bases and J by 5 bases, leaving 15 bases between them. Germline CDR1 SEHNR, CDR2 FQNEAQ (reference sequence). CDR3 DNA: TGTGCCAGCAGCTTTCCGGACTCTCGCCGAGATACGCAGTATTTT. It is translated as CASSFPDSRRDTQYF.

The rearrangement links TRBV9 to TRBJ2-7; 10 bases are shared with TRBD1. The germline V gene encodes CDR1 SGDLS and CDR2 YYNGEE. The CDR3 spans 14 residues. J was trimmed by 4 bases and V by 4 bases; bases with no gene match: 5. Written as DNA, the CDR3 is TGTGCCAGCAGCCTGGGACAGGGGTTGTACGAGCAGTACTTC. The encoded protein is CASSLGQGLYEQYF.

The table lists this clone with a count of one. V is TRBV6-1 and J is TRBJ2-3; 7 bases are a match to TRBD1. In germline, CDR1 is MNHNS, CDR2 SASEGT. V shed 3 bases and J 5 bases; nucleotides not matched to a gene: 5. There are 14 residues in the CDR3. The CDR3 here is CASSEGQGVDTQYF. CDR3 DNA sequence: TGTGCCAGCAGTGAGGGTCAGGGGGTAGATACGCAGTATTTT.

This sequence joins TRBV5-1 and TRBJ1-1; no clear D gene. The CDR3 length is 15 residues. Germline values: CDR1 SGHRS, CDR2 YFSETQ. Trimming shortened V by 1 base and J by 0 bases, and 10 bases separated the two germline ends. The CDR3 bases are TGCGCCAGCAGCTTGTATGGGGTAGTGAACACTGAAGCTTTCTTT. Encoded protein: CASSLYGVVNTEAFF.

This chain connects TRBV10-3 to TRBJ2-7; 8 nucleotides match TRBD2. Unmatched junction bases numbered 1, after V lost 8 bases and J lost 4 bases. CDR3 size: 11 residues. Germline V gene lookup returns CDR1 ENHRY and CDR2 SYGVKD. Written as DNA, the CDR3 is TGTGCCATCGCGGGAGGATACGAGCAGTACTTC. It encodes CAIAGGYEQYF.

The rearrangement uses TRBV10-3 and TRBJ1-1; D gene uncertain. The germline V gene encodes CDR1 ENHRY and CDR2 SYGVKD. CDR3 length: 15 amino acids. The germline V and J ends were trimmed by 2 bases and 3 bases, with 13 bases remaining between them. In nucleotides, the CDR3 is TGTGCCATCAGTGAGATGGGCAGTGAGGACACTGAAGCTTTCTTT. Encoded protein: CAISEMGSEDTEAFF.

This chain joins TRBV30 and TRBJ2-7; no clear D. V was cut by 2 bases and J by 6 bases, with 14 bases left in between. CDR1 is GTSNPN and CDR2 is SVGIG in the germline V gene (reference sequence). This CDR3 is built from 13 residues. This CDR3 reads CAWSPISGPEQYF. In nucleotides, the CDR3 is TGTGCCTGGAGTCCCATTTCCGGTCCCGAGCAGTACTTC.